A selection of T cell receptor beta chains follows, all from one sample in a study of cytomegalovirus exposure and HLA in healthy donors. The table came from immunoSEQ multiplex PCR; TCRdb's copy has only in-frame clones and leaves some out. The sample has approximately 190,000 clones, roughly 84% seen once; the top ten hold roughly 13%. Sequencing was carried out using PBMCs. The receptors originated from a woman in her twenties or thirties in good health and CMV-seropositive. Both conserved end residues are part of each CDR3. Fields, in order: CDR3 protein, V gene, J gene.

CASRQGRSVAFF	TRBV6-5	TRBJ1-1
CASSPLGGQETQYF	TRBV27	TRBJ2-5
CASKTGYTEAFF	TRBV11-2	TRBJ1-1
CASRGTGRREQYF	TRBV19	TRBJ2-7
CASSPGTGWNNEQFF	TRBV14	TRBJ2-1
CASSLQGGQETQYF	TRBV5-1	TRBJ2-5
CASRWTGNTEAFF	TRBV6-1	TRBJ1-1
CASSSGDLNQPQHF	TRBV5-1	TRBJ1-5
CASSEVRISGANVLTF	TRBV2	TRBJ2-6
CASSPGGQGETQYF	TRBV18	TRBJ2-5
CASRGTSTDTQYF	TRBV2	TRBJ2-3